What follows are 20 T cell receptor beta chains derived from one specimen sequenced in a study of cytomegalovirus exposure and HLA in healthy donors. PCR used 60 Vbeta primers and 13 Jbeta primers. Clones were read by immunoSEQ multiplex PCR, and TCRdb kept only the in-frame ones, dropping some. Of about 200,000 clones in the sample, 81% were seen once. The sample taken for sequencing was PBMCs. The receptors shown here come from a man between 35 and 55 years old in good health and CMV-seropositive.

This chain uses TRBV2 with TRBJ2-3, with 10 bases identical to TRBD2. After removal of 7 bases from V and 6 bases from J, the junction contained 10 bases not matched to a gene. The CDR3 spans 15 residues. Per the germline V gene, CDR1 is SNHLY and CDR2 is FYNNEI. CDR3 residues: CASKEAGGPGDTQYF. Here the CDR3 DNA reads TGTGCCAGCAAGGAAGCGGGGGGGCCGGGGGATACGCAGTATTTT.

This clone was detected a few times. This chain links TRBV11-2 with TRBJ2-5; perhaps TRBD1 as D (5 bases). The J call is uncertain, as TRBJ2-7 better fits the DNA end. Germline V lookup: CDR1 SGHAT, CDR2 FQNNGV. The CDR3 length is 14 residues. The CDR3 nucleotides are TGTGCCAGCAGCTCTTACGCAGGGTCCTACGAGCAGTACTTC. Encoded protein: CASSSYAGSYEQYF.

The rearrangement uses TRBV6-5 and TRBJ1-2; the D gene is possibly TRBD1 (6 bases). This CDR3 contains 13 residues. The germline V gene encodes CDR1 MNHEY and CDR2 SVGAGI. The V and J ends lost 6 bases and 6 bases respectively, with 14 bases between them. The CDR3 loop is CASRPTGSNGYTF. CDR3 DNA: TGTGCCAGCAGACCCACAGGGTCCAATGGCTACACCTTC.

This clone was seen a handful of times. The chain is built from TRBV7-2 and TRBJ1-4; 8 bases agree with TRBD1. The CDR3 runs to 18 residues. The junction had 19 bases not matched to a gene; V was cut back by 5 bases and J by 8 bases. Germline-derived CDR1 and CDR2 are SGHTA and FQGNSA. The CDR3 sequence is CASSPQGAGSLRLEKLFF. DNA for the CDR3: TGTGCCAGCAGCCCGCAGGGGGCAGGGAGTTTAAGGCTAGAAAAACTGTTTTTT.

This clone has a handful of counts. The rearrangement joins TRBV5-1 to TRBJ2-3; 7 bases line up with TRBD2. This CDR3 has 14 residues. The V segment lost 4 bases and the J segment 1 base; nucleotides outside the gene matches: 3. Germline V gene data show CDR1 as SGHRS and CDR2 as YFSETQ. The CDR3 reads CASSAGEGTDTQYF. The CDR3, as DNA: TGCGCCAGCAGCGCGGGGGAGGGCACAGATACGCAGTATTTT.

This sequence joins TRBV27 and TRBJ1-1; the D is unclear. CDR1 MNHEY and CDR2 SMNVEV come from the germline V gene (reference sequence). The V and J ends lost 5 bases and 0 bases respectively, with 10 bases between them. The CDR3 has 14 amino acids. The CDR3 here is CASSLGLVNTEAFF. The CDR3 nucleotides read TGTGCCAGCAGTCTCGGACTCGTGAACACTGAAGCTTTCTTT.

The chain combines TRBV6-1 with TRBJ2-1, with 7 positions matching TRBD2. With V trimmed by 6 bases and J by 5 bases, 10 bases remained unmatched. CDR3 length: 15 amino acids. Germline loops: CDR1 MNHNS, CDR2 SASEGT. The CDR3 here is CASSAGLSGDNEQFF. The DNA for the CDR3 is TGTGCCAGCAGCGCAGGACTAAGCGGGGACAATGAGCAGTTCTTC.

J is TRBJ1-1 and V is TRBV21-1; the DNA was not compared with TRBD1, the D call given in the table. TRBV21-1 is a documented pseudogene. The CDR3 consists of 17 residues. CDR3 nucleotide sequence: TGTGCCAGCAGCCCCCTGAGCCAGGGGACCCCGGGCACTGAAGCTTTCTTT. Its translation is CASSPLSQGTPGTEAFF.

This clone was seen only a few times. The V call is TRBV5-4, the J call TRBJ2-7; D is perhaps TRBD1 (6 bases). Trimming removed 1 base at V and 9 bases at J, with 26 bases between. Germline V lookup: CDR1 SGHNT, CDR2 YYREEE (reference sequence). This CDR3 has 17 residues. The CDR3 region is CASSLSTAGAPGDGQYF. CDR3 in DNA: TGTGCCAGCAGCTTGTCGACCGCAGGGGCGCCCGGGGACGGGCAGTACTTC. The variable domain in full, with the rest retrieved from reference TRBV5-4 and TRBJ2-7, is ETGVTQSPTHLIKTRGQQVTLRCSSQSGHNTVSWYQQALGQGPQFIFQYYREEENGRGNFPPRFSGLQFPNYSSELNVNALELDDSALYLCASSLSTAGAPGDGQYFGPGTRLTVT.

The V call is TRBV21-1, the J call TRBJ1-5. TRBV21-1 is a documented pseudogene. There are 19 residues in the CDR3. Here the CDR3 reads CASSKNPERERLGNQPQHF. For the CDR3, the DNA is TGTGCCAGCAGCAAAAATCCAGAGAGGGAAAGATTGGGCAATCAGCCCCAGCATTTT.

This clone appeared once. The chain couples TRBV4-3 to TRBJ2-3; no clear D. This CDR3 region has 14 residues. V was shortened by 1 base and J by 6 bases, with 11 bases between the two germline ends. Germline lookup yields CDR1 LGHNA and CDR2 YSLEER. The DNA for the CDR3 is TGCGCCAGCAGCCAAGGTCTTCAAGCGGATACGCAGTATTTT. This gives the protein CASSQGLQADTQYF.

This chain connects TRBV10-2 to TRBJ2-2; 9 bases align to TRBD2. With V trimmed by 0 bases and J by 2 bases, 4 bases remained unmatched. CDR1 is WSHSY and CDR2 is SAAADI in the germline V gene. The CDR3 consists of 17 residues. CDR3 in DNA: TGCGCCAGCAGTGAGTCTAGACTAGCGGTTAACACCGGGGAGCTGTTTTTT. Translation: CASSESRLAVNTGELFF.

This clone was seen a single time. The DNA for the CDR3 is TGTGCCAGCAGCTTAGTTCGGGGAGGGGGCACAGATACGCAGTATTTT. Amino acid sequence: CASSLVRGGGTDTQYF. The rearrangement uses TRBV7-9 and TRBJ2-3; 7 bases map to TRBD2. This CDR3 comprises 16 residues. V lost 1 base, J lost 1 base, and 5 bases stayed unmatched. CDR1 SEHNR and CDR2 FQNEAQ come from the germline V gene (reference sequence).

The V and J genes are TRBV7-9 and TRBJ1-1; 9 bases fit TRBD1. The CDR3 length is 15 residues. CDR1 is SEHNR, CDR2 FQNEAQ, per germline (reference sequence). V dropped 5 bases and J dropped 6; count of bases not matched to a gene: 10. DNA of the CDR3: TGTGCCAGCAGCCTCGGGACAGGGATGATCGCTGAAGCTTTCTTT. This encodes CASSLGTGMIAEAFF.

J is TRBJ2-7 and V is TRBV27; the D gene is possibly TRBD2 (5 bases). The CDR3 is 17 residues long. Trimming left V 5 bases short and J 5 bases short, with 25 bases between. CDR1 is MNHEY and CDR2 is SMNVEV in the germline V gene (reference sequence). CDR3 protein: CASSPSRGKGPRDEQYF. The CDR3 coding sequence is TGTGCCAGCAGTCCCTCTCGGGGAAAGGGCCCCCGGGACGAGCAGTACTTC.

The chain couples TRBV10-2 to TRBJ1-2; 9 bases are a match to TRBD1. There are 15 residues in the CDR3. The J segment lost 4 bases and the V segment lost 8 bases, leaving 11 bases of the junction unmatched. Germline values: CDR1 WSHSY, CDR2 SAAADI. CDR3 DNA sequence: TGCGCCAGCGGAGGGGGACAGGGATCCCTCTATGGCTACACCTTC. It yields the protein CASGGGQGSLYGYTF.

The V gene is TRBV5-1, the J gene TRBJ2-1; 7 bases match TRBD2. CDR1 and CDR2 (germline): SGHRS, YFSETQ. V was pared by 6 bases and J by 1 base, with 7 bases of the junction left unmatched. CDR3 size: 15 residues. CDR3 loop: CASTPSGMSYNEQFF. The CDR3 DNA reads TGCGCCAGCACTCCCAGCGGGATGTCCTACAATGAGCAGTTCTTC.

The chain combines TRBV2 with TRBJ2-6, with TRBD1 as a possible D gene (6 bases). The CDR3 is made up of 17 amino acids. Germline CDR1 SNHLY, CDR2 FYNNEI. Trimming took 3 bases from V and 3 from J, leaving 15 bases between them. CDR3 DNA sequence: TGTGCCAGCAGTGATAGAGGACAGAGAGTTGGGGCCAACGTCCTGACTTTC. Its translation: CASSDRGQRVGANVLTF.

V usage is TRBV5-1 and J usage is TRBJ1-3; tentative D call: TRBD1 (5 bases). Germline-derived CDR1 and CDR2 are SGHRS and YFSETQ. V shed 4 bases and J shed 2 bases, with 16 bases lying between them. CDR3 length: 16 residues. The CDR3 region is CASSRGVVSAGNTIYF. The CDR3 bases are TGCGCCAGCAGCCGGGGGGTCGTTTCTGCTGGAAACACCATATATTTT.

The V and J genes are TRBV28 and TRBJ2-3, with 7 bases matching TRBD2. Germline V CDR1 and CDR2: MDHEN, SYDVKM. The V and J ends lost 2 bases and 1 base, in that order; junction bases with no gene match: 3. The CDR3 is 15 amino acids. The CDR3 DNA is TGTGCCAGCAGTTTAGCGGGAGAGGGCACAGATACGCAGTATTTT. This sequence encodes CASSLAGEGTDTQYF. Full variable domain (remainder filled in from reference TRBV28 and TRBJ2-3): DVKVTQSSRYLVKRTGEKVFLECVQDMDHENMFWYRQDPGLGLRLIYFSYDVKMKEKGDIPEGYSVSREKKERFSLILESASTNQTSMYLCASSLAGEGTDTQYFGPGTRLTVL.